Following are 27 T cell receptor beta chains from one sample sequenced in a study of tumor-infiltrating lymphocytes in glioblastoma multiforme. TCR beta libraries were built from RNA through three nested multiplex PCR rounds using modified ARM-PCR. MiXCR was run by TCRdb on the multiplex PCR reads, yielding one entry per CDR3 protein. The top ten clones hold about 49% of a sample with fewer than 15,000 distinct CDR3 sequences, about 69% of them seen once. The sequencing input was brain tumor tissue. These receptors were taken from a male donor with glioblastoma.

This clonotype was observed once. The rearrangement joins TRBV11-2 to TRBJ1-5; D is ambiguous. Trimming pared 1 base from V and 5 bases from J, leaving 6 bases between. This CDR3 is 13 amino acids long. CDR1 is SGHAT and CDR2 is FQNNGV in the germline V gene. CDR3 DNA: TGTGCCAGCAGCTTAGTCGGGGATCAGCCCCAGCATTTT. Amino acid sequence: CASSLVGDQPQHF.

This clonotype was picked up one time. A read error may account for a junction end that differs from germline. J is TRBJ1-1 and V is TRBV4-1; D is unclear. The germline V gene encodes CDR1 MGHRA and CDR2 YSYEKL. This CDR3 has 13 amino acids. CDR3 sequence reads: CASSQAITTETFF. The CDR3 DNA sequence: TGCGCCAGCAGCCAAGCGATTACGACTGAAACTTTCTTT.

This chain uses TRBV11-3 with TRBJ2-1, with 7 positions matching TRBD1. CDR1 is SGHNT, CDR2 YENEEA, per germline. With 5 bases clipped from V and 7 bases from J, the junction kept 8 bases outside the gene matches. CDR3 length: 14 amino acids. CDR3 nucleotides: TGTGCCAGCAGCCCACGGGGACAGCCTAATGAGCAGTTCTTC. Amino acids: CASSPRGQPNEQFF.

As regards this clonotype: Relative to the germline gene, one junction end is altered; a read error may explain this. The V gene is TRBV6-1, the J gene TRBJ2-7, with a weak D call TRBD2 (6 bases). The germline V gene encodes CDR1 MNHNS and CDR2 SASEGT. This CDR3 has 14 residues. CDR3 coding DNA: TGTGCCAGCACCGGGATTAGCGGCTCCTACGATCAGTACTTC. It translates to CASTGISGSYDQYF.

This chain joins TRBV20-1 and TRBJ2-3, with D possibly called TRBD1 or TRBD2 (5 bases each). This CDR3 has 14 residues. Germline-derived CDR1 and CDR2 are DFQATT and SNEGSKA (reference sequence). The germline V and J ends were trimmed by 2 bases and 8 bases, with 17 bases remaining between them. The CDR3 is CSARTSRGEGTQYF. Written as DNA, the CDR3 is TGCAGTGCTAGAACATCGAGGGGAGAGGGTACGCAGTATTTT.

The chain is built from TRBV29-1 and TRBJ1-1; maybe TRBD1 (6 bases). Germline V CDR1 and CDR2: SQVTM, ANQGSEA. This CDR3 spans 13 amino acids. Trimming shortened V by 7 bases and J by 1 base, and 13 bases separated the two germline ends. The CDR3: CSAYPGQNTEAFF. CDR3 coding DNA: TGCAGCGCCTATCCGGGACAGAACACTGAAGCTTTCTTT.

The chain joins TRBV4-1 to TRBJ2-7; D is perhaps TRBD2 (6 bases). This CDR3 has 13 residues. The germline gives CDR1 MGHRA, CDR2 YSYEKL. V was trimmed by 5 bases and J by 7 bases, leaving 15 bases between them. CDR3 sequence reads: CASSRTTDEEQYF. The CDR3 nucleotides are TGCGCCAGCAGCAGGACTACCGATGAAGAGCAGTACTTC.

Worth noting for this clonotype: A much larger clone lies one base from this, so it may be a read error. Lacking the conserved final phenylalanine or tryptophan, this CDR3 likely reflects a read error. J is TRBJ2-4 and V is TRBV5-1; D unresolved. Germline CDR1 is SGHRS and CDR2 is YFSETQ. The CDR3 contains 14 residues. The ends were cut back, 4 bases at V and 5 bases at J, with 13 bases in the middle. The CDR3 sequence is CASSVGSRENIQYL. CDR3 sequence (DNA): TGCGCCAGCAGCGTGGGTAGCAGAGAAAACATTCAGTACCTC.

By proportion, this clonotype is medium-sized. The chain uses TRBV20-1 and TRBJ1-6, with D possibly being TRBD1 (6 bases). Between the trimmed V and J ends, which lost 5 bases and 7 bases, there was a span of 18 bases. Germline CDR1 reads DFQATT; CDR2 reads SNEGSKA (reference sequence). The length of the CDR3 is 15 residues. The CDR3 loop is CSASRDTRGNSPLHF. CDR3 nucleotides: TGCAGTGCTTCCCGGGACACTCGAGGGAATTCACCCCTCCACTTT.

This chain connects TRBV5-4 to TRBJ1-2; D possibly corresponds to TRBD1 (5 bases). This CDR3 is 17 amino acids long. Trimming took off 4 bases at V and 3 bases at J, with 22 bases between the two ends. The germline V gene has CDR1 SGHNT and CDR2 YYREEE (reference sequence). CDR3 DNA sequence: TGTGCCAGCAGCCCATACCTCTCCGGGACGGACGACTATGGCTACACCTTC. Amino acid sequence: CASSPYLSGTDDYGYTF.

This clonotype was counted a few times. The J gene is TRBJ1-5, the V gene TRBV6-5, with 7 bases aligning to TRBD1. The V gene's germline CDR1 is MNHEY and CDR2 SVGAGI. V gave up 0 bases and J gave up 4 bases; unmatched junction bases: 0. The CDR3 covers 14 residues. The CDR3 here is CASSYSDRNQPQHF. Here the CDR3 DNA reads TGTGCCAGCAGTTACTCGGACAGGAATCAGCCCCAGCATTTT.

This clonotype was recorded only once. J is TRBJ2-3 and V is TRBV20-1; 11 bases agree with TRBD2. V shed 3 bases, J shed 0 bases, and the junction held 17 bases outside the gene matches. Germline-derived CDR1 and CDR2 are DFQATT and SNEGSKA (reference sequence). The CDR3 length is 20 residues. Written as DNA, the CDR3 is TGCAGTGCTAGCCGCCCCGGATTAGCGGGAGGGCCGTGTAGCACAGATACGCAGTATTTT. Encoded protein: CSASRPGLAGGPCSTDTQYF.

The chain combines TRBV4-1 with TRBJ1-5; D ambiguous. The germline CDR1 and CDR2 sequences are MGHRA and YSYEKL. The V end was cut by 2 bases, the J end by 5 bases, with 13 bases between. This CDR3 has 15 amino acids. CDR3 residues: CASSQSQAEYQPQHF. The CDR3, as DNA: TGCGCCAGCAGCCAAAGTCAAGCAGAGTATCAGCCCCAGCATTTT.

With respect to this clonotype: A junction boundary mismatches the germline segment, possibly from a read error. This sequence joins TRBV6-7 and TRBJ1-2; D possibly corresponds to TRBD1 (6 bases). TRBV6-7 is known as an ORF, though its function is uncertain. This CDR3 region has 14 residues. The CDR3 sequence: CAGSLPQGSPGYAF. In DNA form, the CDR3 reads TGTGCCGGCAGTCTTCCACAGGGATCACCTGGCTACGCCTTC.

As to this clonotype: This may be a read error, as it is one base from a much larger clone. The CDR3 nucleotides are TGTGCCATCAGTTGCGGAGGGGGCAATCAGCCCCAGCATTTT. Protein product: CAISCGGGNQPQHF. The chain couples TRBV10-3 to TRBJ1-5; D perhaps matches TRBD1 (5 bases). This CDR3 is built from 14 residues. Trimming took 5 bases from V and 2 from J, leaving 10 bases between them. Germline V gives CDR1 ENHRY, CDR2 SYGVKD.

Note on this clonotype: The junction and the germline gene differ at one end; a read error may be behind it. The chain carries TRBV11-2 and TRBJ1-5; no definite D call. Germline CDR1 SGHAT, CDR2 FQNNGV. The CDR3 has 13 amino acids. As DNA, the CDR3 is TGTGCCTGCAGCTCACTGGTGGGCAGTAGCCGGCATTTT. It codes for CACSSLVGSSRHF.

In regard to this clonotype: Germline is not matched at one junction end, which may reflect a read error. The chain links TRBV11-2 to TRBJ2-1; TRBD2 might be the D (6 bases). Germline V CDR1 and CDR2: SGHAT, FQNNGV. This CDR3 has 18 residues. In DNA, the CDR3 is TGTGCCAGCAGCTTAGATTCTGGCGGGATGGGTTCCTACAATGATCAGTTCTTC. Residues: CASSLDSGGMGSYNDQFF.

This clonotype is categorized as medium-sized. The rearrangement joins TRBV4-1 to TRBJ2-3, with TRBD2 identical over 7 bases. The CDR3 spans 18 residues. The V gene end was trimmed by 1 base and the J gene end by 0 bases; junction bases not matched to a gene: 10. In germline, CDR1 is MGHRA, CDR2 YSYEKL. The CDR3 spells CASSQVRSSGYSTDTQYF. DNA for the CDR3: TGCGCCAGCAGCCAAGTCCGGTCTAGCGGATATAGCACAGATACGCAGTATTTT.

Concerning this clonotype: The junction departs from germline at one end; a sequencing error may be responsible. The rearrangement uses TRBV30 and TRBJ2-7; no firm D call. The germline CDR1 and CDR2 sequences are GTSNPN and SVGIG (reference sequence). This CDR3 has 12 amino acids. The CDR3: CPWSVLGNEQYF. DNA of the CDR3: TGTCCCTGGAGTGTTTTGGGGAACGAGCAGTACTTC.

Comment on this clonotype: Given a much more abundant clone one base away, this may be a read error. CDR3 loop: CTSSPGQGEQFF. The CDR3 DNA is TGTACCAGCAGCCCCGGACAGGGTGAGCAGTTCTTC. The V gene is TRBV11-3, the J gene TRBJ2-1, with 8 bases aligning to TRBD1. The CDR3 runs 12 residues. Germline assignment: CDR1 SGHNT and CDR2 YENEEA.

This clonotype occurred many times. One base away lies a much larger clone, so this may be a sequencing read error. The conserved phenylalanine or tryptophan is not found at the CDR3 terminus, so this likely reflects a read error. This rearrangement joins TRBV6-1 to TRBJ2-4; 11 nucleotides agree with TRBD2. The CDR3 extends over 14 amino acids. CDR1 is MNHNS, CDR2 SASEGT, per germline. With 6 bases clipped from V and 5 bases from J, the junction kept 3 bases outside the gene matches. This chain's CDR3 is CASRLGLAENIQYL. CDR3 DNA: TGTGCCAGCAGACTGGGACTAGCGGAAAACATTCAGTACCTC.

In its sample, this clonotype was seen a few times. The J gene is TRBJ2-4, the V gene TRBV6-2 or TRBV6-3, with D maybe TRBD2 (6 bases). The ends were cut back, 1 base at V and 8 bases at J, with 15 bases in the middle. Looked up from germline, CDR1 is MNHEY and CDR2 is SVGEGT. This CDR3 is 15 amino acids long. Here the CDR3 reads CASSYLDGRRDIQYF. DNA of the CDR3: TGTGCCAGCAGTTACTTGGACGGGAGACGTGACATTCAGTACTTC.

V is TRBV11-2 and J is TRBJ1-2, with D tentatively TRBD1 (5 bases). The length of the CDR3 is 15 residues. V shed 5 bases and J shed 5 bases, with 18 bases lying between them. From germline, CDR1 is SGHAT and CDR2 FQNNGV. CDR3 sequence: CASSLPSGVGYGYTF. CDR3 in DNA: TGTGCCAGCAGCCTCCCTTCGGGGGTGGGTTATGGCTACACCTTC.

Comments on this clonotype: One junction end does not reproduce the germline sequence, and a read error may be involved. The V gene is TRBV6-1, the J gene TRBJ2-7; D remains unclear. The germline V gene encodes CDR1 MNHNS and CDR2 SASEGT. This CDR3 contains 15 residues. The CDR3 reads CASSEISDGPYGQYF. CDR3 in DNA: TGTGCCAGCAGTGAGATCTCGGACGGACCCTACGGGCAGTACTTC.

As regards this clonotype: A read error may produce the germline difference seen at one junction end. The chain has TRBV19 and TRBJ1-1; D remains ambiguous. The germline CDR1 and CDR2 sequences are LNHDA and SQIVND (reference sequence). The CDR3 spans 14 residues. The DNA of the CDR3 is TGTGCCAGTAGTATAGCGGCGTTGAACACTGAAACTTTCTTT. It is translated as CASSIAALNTETFF.

Only a few counts were recorded for this clonotype. The rearrangement links TRBV11-3 to TRBJ1-1, with D perhaps matching TRBD1 (5 bases). This CDR3 contains 16 residues. Germline V lookup: CDR1 SGHNT, CDR2 YENEEA. With 3 bases removed from V and 0 bases from J, the gap between germline ends came to 14 bases. The CDR3 DNA sequence: TGTGCCAGCAGCTTCAAGGGTGCAGGGCTGAACACTGAAGCTTTCTTT. Its protein product is CASSFKGAGLNTEAFF.

Note on this clonotype: A junction end diverges from the germline sequence, so it may reflect a read error. The genes are TRBV4-1 and TRBJ1-1, with D unclear. The CDR3 is 13 residues long. The germline V gene encodes CDR1 MGHRA and CDR2 YSYEKL. CDR3: CANSQEISTETFF. DNA for the CDR3: TGTGCCAACAGCCAAGAGATTTCGACTGAGACTTTCTTT.